This T cell receptor (beta chain) was recorded in a study of shared clonotypes between healthy human individuals. In regard to this clone: Its antigen is undetermined.

TCRdb's table, derived via immunoSEQ multiplex PCR, lists solely in-frame clones and lacks some. The table has approximately 530,000 clones, 90% to 96% seen once. CDR3 size: 11 residues. Trimming shortened V by 6 bases and J by 6 bases, and 9 bases separated the two germline ends. Germline V gives CDR1 DFQATT, CDR2 SNEGSKA (reference sequence). Study outcomes and limitations: The naive CD4 repertoires of a handful of donors were compared, and around 4.9% of clonotypes were shared. The sole specimen, blood, was sampled, and tissue repertoires likely differ. Rarefaction analysis demonstrated incomplete sorted-subset sequencing notwithstanding large depth.

This TCR derives from a woman aged 30 to 39 in good health. The chain joins TRBV20-1 to TRBJ2-1; D is perhaps TRBD1 or TRBD2 (5 bases each). The sample taken for sequencing was naive CD4+ T cells sorted from blood. Stated subset: CD45RA+ positively selected. CDR3 in amino acids: CSALGGNEQFF. DNA for the CDR3: TGCAGTGCCCTTGGGGGCAATGAGCAGTTCTTC.